These 27 T cell receptor beta chains share one sample of origin, sequenced in a study of blood T cells in healthy people across ages. The second PCR ran about 6 to 12 cycles with a sample-barcoded 5' primer and J-beta primers. Each CDR3 protein gets one entry after TCRdb re-called the 5' RACE reads with MiXCR. The table lists fewer than 750,000 distinct CDR3 sequences, around 48% of them singletons. The specimen sequenced was blood. These receptor sequences come from a man at least 80 years old in good health.

This clonotype was observed a handful of times. This chain joins TRBV7-8 and TRBJ2-7, with D hard to call. This CDR3 contains 13 residues. Germline values: CDR1 SGHVS, CDR2 FQNEAQ. The germline V and J ends were trimmed by 5 bases and 5 bases, with 13 bases remaining between them. The CDR3 region has the DNA TGTGCCAGCAGCGATCCATACCCACACGAGCAGTACTTC. Translation: CASSDPYPHEQYF.

The chain joins TRBV27 to TRBJ1-1; perhaps TRBD1 as D (6 bases). Deletions cut 6 bases from V and 4 bases from J, with 21 bases between. CDR3 size: 16 residues. Germline CDR1 is MNHEY and CDR2 is SMNVEV (reference sequence). The CDR3 spells CASSLIWGGSPTEAFF. In DNA, the CDR3 is TGTGCCAGCAGCCTGATTTGGGGGGGCTCTCCCACTGAAGCTTTCTTT.

The table lists this clonotype with a few counts. J is TRBJ2-3 and V is TRBV20-1; 10 bases are a match to TRBD1. V lost 6 bases, J lost 6 bases, and 6 bases stayed unmatched. The CDR3 covers 13 residues. The germline CDR1 and CDR2 sequences are DFQATT and SNEGSKA (reference sequence). The CDR3 DNA is TGCAGTGCCACCGGGACAGGGGTGGATACGCAGTATTTT. It translates to CSATGTGVDTQYF.

The chain uses TRBV7-2 and TRBJ2-6; TRBD1 or TRBD2 may be the D gene (5 bases each). The CDR3 extends over 15 amino acids. V shed 3 bases and J shed 3 bases, with 9 bases lying between them. Germline-derived CDR1 and CDR2 are SGHTA and FQGNSA. The CDR3 DNA is TGTGCCAGCAGCTTTCTGGGGGTTGGGGCCAACGTCCTGACTTTC. Residues: CASSFLGVGANVLTF.

V usage is TRBV29-1 and J usage is TRBJ2-1; 7 bases fit TRBD2. From germline, CDR1 is SQVTM and CDR2 ANQGSEA. The CDR3 runs 15 residues. V gave up 5 bases and J gave up 4 bases; unmatched junction bases: 11. The CDR3 sequence: CSVILPGGSYNEQFF. For the CDR3, the DNA is TGCAGCGTTATTCTCCCTGGCGGGAGTTACAATGAGCAGTTCTTC.

This chain connects TRBV5-4 to TRBJ2-5; 7 bases match TRBD2. CDR3 length: 17 amino acids. Germline CDR1 SGHNT, CDR2 YYREEE (reference sequence). The V segment lost 0 bases and the J segment 4 bases; nucleotides outside the gene matches: 12. CDR3 DNA: TGTGCCAGCAGCTTGGCCTGGAGGGAGGGCCGAACAGAGACCCAGTACTTC. Protein sequence: CASSLAWREGRTETQYF. The full variable domain, rest sourced from reference TRBV5-4 and TRBJ2-5, is ETGVTQSPTHLIKTRGQQVTLRCSSQSGHNTVSWYQQALGQGPQFIFQYYREEENGRGNFPPRFSGLQFPNYSSELNVNALELDDSALYLCASSLAWREGRTETQYFGPGTRLLVL.

The gene calls are TRBV28 and TRBJ2-5, with 11 bases that match TRBD2. V gave up 3 bases and J gave up 3 bases; unmatched junction bases: 3. Germline V gives CDR1 MDHEN, CDR2 SYDVKM. The CDR3 spans 15 residues. CDR3 protein: CASSFLGLAEETQYF. In nucleotides, the CDR3 is TGTGCCAGCAGTTTCCTGGGACTAGCGGAAGAGACCCAGTACTTC.

This clonotype occurred a few times. The chain recombines TRBV3-1 with TRBJ2-7, with 9 positions matching TRBD2. The CDR3 consists of 16 residues. Germline CDR1 is LGHDT and CDR2 is YNNKEL (reference sequence). J gave up 4 bases and V 3 bases, and 10 bases lay outside the gene matches. The CDR3 is CASSHTTGGGAYEQYF. The CDR3 DNA is TGTGCCAGCAGCCATACCACGGGCGGGGGGGCGTACGAGCAGTACTTC.

The chain is built from TRBV10-3 and TRBJ2-1; 10 nucleotides agree with TRBD1. Germline values: CDR1 ENHRY, CDR2 SYGVKD. CDR3 length equals 15 residues. Trimming removed 6 bases from V and 6 bases from J; junction bases left unmatched: 8. In DNA form, the CDR3 reads TGTGCCATCAGCGCGCCGGGACAGGGGTCCAATGAGCAGTTCTTC. It translates to CAISAPGQGSNEQFF.

The J gene is TRBJ2-3, the V gene TRBV25-1, with 10 bases aligning to TRBD2. Unmatched junction bases numbered 4, after V lost 3 bases and J lost 1 base. Germline assignment: CDR1 MGHDK and CDR2 SYGVNS. The length of the CDR3 is 16 residues. The CDR3, as DNA: TGTGCCAGCAGTGATTTTCTAGCGGGGGGCACAGATACGCAGTATTTT. The encoded protein is CASSDFLAGGTDTQYF.

The chain has TRBV5-1 and TRBJ2-2; D gene unclear. This CDR3 contains 15 residues. Germline lookup yields CDR1 SGHRS and CDR2 YFSETQ. Between the trimmed V and J ends, which lost 4 bases and 6 bases, there was a span of 16 bases. This chain's CDR3 is CASSAQAHTAGELFF. Written as DNA, the CDR3 is TGCGCCAGCAGCGCCCAGGCCCATACGGCCGGGGAGCTGTTTTTT.

The chain employs TRBV3-1 and TRBJ1-2; D not certain. The CDR3 runs 14 residues. V lost 4 bases, J lost 0 bases, and 9 bases lay in between. The V gene's germline CDR1 is LGHDT and CDR2 YNNKEL (reference sequence). The CDR3 DNA follows: TGTGCCAGCAGCCGCCCCTCGTCTAACTATGGCTACACCTTC. Translation: CASSRPSSNYGYTF.

The chain employs TRBV6-2 or TRBV6-3 and TRBJ2-7; TRBD1 is a possible D gene (6 bases). Germline assignment: CDR1 MNHEY and CDR2 SVGEGT. The V end lost 5 bases, the J end lost 1 base, and 18 bases lay between the germline ends. This CDR3 has 16 amino acids. CDR3 sequence (DNA): TGTGCCAGCAGTCTTCGTCGACAGGTGTTGTCCTACGAGCAGTACTTC. Translating gives CASSLRRQVLSYEQYF.

The genes are TRBV6-2 or TRBV6-3 and TRBJ1-2; D is uncertain. V was cut by 6 bases and J by 4 bases, with 9 bases left in between. This CDR3 spans 12 amino acids. Germline CDR1 and CDR2: MNHEY and SVGEGT. CDR3 sequence reads: CASSDTFYGYTF. CDR3 nucleotides: TGTGCCAGCAGCGACACGTTCTATGGCTACACCTTC.

The chain uses TRBV18 and TRBJ2-1, with 8 positions matching TRBD1. The length of the CDR3 is 14 residues. Germline V gene sequence: CDR1 KGHSH, CDR2 LQKENI. Germline trimming cut 4 bases from V and 6 bases from J; bases unmatched to any gene: 5. CDR3 loop: CASSLGTGLNEQFF. For the CDR3, the DNA is TGTGCCAGCTCACTCGGGACAGGTCTCAATGAGCAGTTCTTC.

This chain links TRBV29-1 with TRBJ1-4, with 8 bases identical to TRBD1. This CDR3 is 13 amino acids long. Per the germline V gene, CDR1 is SQVTM and CDR2 is ANQGSEA. V gave up 6 bases and J gave up 4 bases; unmatched junction bases: 4. The DNA of the CDR3 is TGCAGCGTCCAGGGGGCCGGTAATGAAAAACTGTTTTTT. Amino acid sequence: CSVQGAGNEKLFF.

This chain joins TRBV2 and TRBJ1-5, with D unclear. V was cut by 6 bases and J by 0 bases, with 9 bases left in between. CDR1 and CDR2 from the germline V gene are SNHLY and FYNNEI. The CDR3 has 14 amino acids. The CDR3 nucleotides are TGTGCCAGCAGAGGTTCAAATAGCAATCAGCCCCAGCATTTT. Its protein product is CASRGSNSNQPQHF. The variable domain in full, with the rest retrieved from reference TRBV2 and TRBJ1-5, is EPEVTQTPSHQVTQMGQEVILRCVPISNHLYFYWYRQILGQKVEFLVSFYNNEISEKSEIFDDQFSVERPDGSNFTLKIRSTKLEDSAMYFCASRGSNSNQPQHFGDGTRLSIL.

V is TRBV12-3 or TRBV12-4 and J is TRBJ2-2, with D perhaps matching TRBD1 (6 bases). Trimming pared 6 bases from V and 3 bases from J, leaving 23 bases between. The CDR3 totals 18 residues. The CDR3 DNA reads TGTGCCAGCAGGACAGGACAGCTAGGACAATTTGACACCGGGGAGCTGTTTTTT. Translated: CASRTGQLGQFDTGELFF.

The chain links TRBV5-1 to TRBJ2-5, with a possible D match to TRBD2 (7 bases). V was clipped by 0 bases and J by 2 bases, with 14 bases between them. This CDR3 comprises 16 residues. Germline V lookup: CDR1 SGHRS, CDR2 YFSETQ. The CDR3 loop is CASSLGGGHPQETQYF. CDR3 DNA sequence: TGCGCCAGCAGCTTGGGCGGGGGACACCCACAAGAGACCCAGTACTTC.

This clonotype has only a few counts. This chain joins TRBV10-3 and TRBJ2-7; 9 nucleotides line up with TRBD1. V lost 0 bases and J lost 3; bases outside the gene matches: 9. CDR1 and CDR2 from the germline V gene are ENHRY and SYGVKD. This CDR3 is built from 17 residues. The CDR3 sequence is CAISESIFGTGIYEQYF. Here the CDR3 DNA reads TGTGCCATCAGTGAGTCTATCTTCGGGACAGGGATCTACGAGCAGTACTTC.

This clonotype was counted at least ten times. The chain carries TRBV6-5 and TRBJ1-2; no clear D. Germline V CDR1 and CDR2: MNHEY, SVGAGI. This CDR3 is built from 14 residues. The V end lost 6 bases, the J end lost 8 bases, and 19 bases lay between the germline ends. The CDR3 loop is CASSRHAGSKGYTF. The CDR3 DNA follows: TGTGCCAGCAGCAGGCACGCCGGTTCTAAAGGCTACACCTTC.

The chain uses TRBV12-3 or TRBV12-4 and TRBJ1-2, with D perhaps TRBD1 (6 bases). The germline V and J ends were trimmed by 5 bases and 7 bases, with 14 bases remaining between them. This CDR3 is built from 13 residues. DNA for the CDR3: TGTGCCAGCAGTGTATTACAGGGAGGTGGCTACACCTTC. The encoded protein is CASSVLQGGGYTF.

The chain recombines TRBV20-1 with TRBJ1-4; D gene ambiguous. Trimming cost V 0 bases and J 6 bases, with 14 bases left between them. Germline CDR1 is DFQATT and CDR2 is SNEGSKA (reference sequence). The CDR3 is 15 residues long. The CDR3 sequence: CSAREGGAMYEKLFF. The CDR3 nucleotides are TGCAGTGCTAGAGAGGGTGGCGCCATGTATGAAAAACTGTTTTTT.

CDR3 sequence reads: CASSLRGPGTYNEQFF. CDR3 in DNA: TGTGCCAGCAGCTTAAGGGGGCCAGGGACGTACAATGAGCAGTTCTTC. The chain is built from TRBV7-3 and TRBJ2-1, with a possible D match to TRBD1 (6 bases). The CDR3 totals 16 residues. CDR1 is SGHTA and CDR2 is FQGTGA in the germline V gene. V lost 1 base to trimming and J lost 4 bases, with 14 bases between them.

The chain joins TRBV21-1 to TRBJ2-1. TRBV21-1 is marked as a pseudogene. This CDR3 contains 9 residues. The CDR3 region is CASTQGQFF. The CDR3 coding sequence is TGTGCCAGTACCCAAGGGCAGTTCTTC.

The chain uses TRBV20-1 and TRBJ2-7; 10 bases agree with TRBD1. V lost 2 bases, J lost 5 bases, and 6 bases stayed unmatched. CDR1 DFQATT and CDR2 SNEGSKA come from the germline V gene (reference sequence). The CDR3 loop spans 14 amino acids. CDR3 sequence reads: CSARPGQGKNEQYF. CDR3 DNA sequence: TGCAGTGCTAGACCGGGACAGGGGAAGAACGAGCAGTACTTC.

A few counts support this clonotype. The V and J genes are TRBV20-1 and TRBJ2-5; tentatively, D is TRBD2 (6 bases). Germline loops: CDR1 DFQATT, CDR2 SNEGSKA (reference sequence). The CDR3 contains 15 residues. Between the trimmed V and J ends, which lost 0 bases and 1 base, there was a span of 12 bases. The CDR3 sequence: CSARDQEGIQETQYF. The CDR3 region has the DNA TGCAGTGCTAGAGATCAGGAGGGGATCCAAGAGACCCAGTACTTC.